Shown below are 19 T cell receptor beta chains from a single sample sequenced in a study of CD8+ T cells in alopecia areata (dated by TCRdb to about 2018). The treatment or condition label on this specimen signifies: oral pan-JAK inhibitor, 5-10 mg twice daily. The library was made by the immunoSEQ multiplex PCR assay. To provide template for TCR sequencing, every sample had RNA extracted and reverse transcribed into cDNA. TCRdb stores this immuneACCESS table with in-frame sequences only. Part of the clones is absent; in the studies checked, under half of the shortfall reflects unresolved V genes, and no reason is known for the rest. For this sample the table gives some 150,000 clones, of which approximately 52% were detected only once. The leading ten clones occupy about a sixth of the sample. This specimen was CD4+ T cells sorted from blood, taken at week 56, from a patient treated with tofacitinib. Source of these receptors: a human donor with alopecia areata.

The chain is built from TRBV11-1 and TRBJ2-7; D remains unclear. The CDR3 is made up of 13 amino acids. Germline values: CDR1 SGHAT, CDR2 FQDESV (reference sequence). V was shortened by 5 bases and J by 2 bases, with 10 bases between the two germline ends. The CDR3 region is CASSLTDTYEQYF. The CDR3 region has the DNA TGTGCCAGCAGCCTAACAGACACCTACGAGCAGTACTTC.

The chain is built from TRBV4-1 and TRBJ2-1; 7 bases fit TRBD2. The germline CDR1 and CDR2 sequences are MGHRA and YSYEKL. V lost 0 bases and J lost 4; bases outside the gene matches: 6. This CDR3 contains 16 residues. CDR3 sequence reads: CASSQDVAGVYNEQFF. DNA of the CDR3: TGCGCCAGCAGCCAAGATGTGGCGGGGGTTTACAATGAGCAGTTCTTC.

This rearrangement joins TRBV7-2 to TRBJ1-2; perhaps TRBD1 as D (6 bases). The V gene lost 4 bases and the J gene lost 6 bases, with 12 bases spanning the gap. The CDR3 length is 13 residues. Germline CDR1 SGHTA, CDR2 FQGNSA. The CDR3 loop reads CASSWDKVDGYTF. The CDR3 bases are TGTGCCAGCAGCTGGGACAAGGTTGATGGCTACACCTTC.

This clone has more than one count but fewer than ten. DNA of the CDR3: TGTGCCAGCAGTTACGGTGACACAGGGGTGGGCACTGAAGCTTTCTTT. It specifies CASSYGDTGVGTEAFF. This chain uses TRBV6-5 with TRBJ1-1, with TRBD1 matching over 7 bases. Germline values: CDR1 MNHEY, CDR2 SVGAGI. V dropped 2 bases and J dropped 4; count of bases not matched to a gene: 10. The CDR3 runs 16 residues.

The rearrangement links TRBV5-6 to TRBJ2-7; a weak D match, TRBD2 (6 bases). V lost 7 bases to trimming and J lost 3 bases, with 17 bases between them. The CDR3 covers 14 residues. Germline V lookup: CDR1 SGHDT, CDR2 YYEEEE. The CDR3 here is CASCEGGAGYEQYF. The CDR3 coding sequence is TGTGCCAGCTGCGAGGGCGGGGCGGGCTACGAGCAGTACTTC.

The CDR3 is CASSTLSRGTDTQYF. The CDR3 DNA reads TGTGCCAGCAGTACCCTTAGCAGGGGCACAGATACGCAGTATTTT. This rearrangement joins TRBV6-5 to TRBJ2-3; D may be TRBD1 (5 bases). The V gene lost 5 bases and the J gene lost 1 base, with 13 bases spanning the gap. The CDR3 is 15 amino acids. Germline V gives CDR1 MNHEY, CDR2 SVGAGI.

The chain links TRBV14 to TRBJ1-2, with D perhaps matching TRBD1 (5 bases). The CDR3 totals 12 residues. The germline CDR1 and CDR2 sequences are SGHDN and FVKESK. V was trimmed by 1 base and J by 6 bases, leaving 6 bases between them. CDR3 coding DNA: TGTGCCAGCAGCCAAGCCAGGGATGGCTACACCTTC. It is translated as CASSQARDGYTF.

The V call is TRBV5-6, the J call TRBJ2-6, with 7 bases matching TRBD1. The germline gives CDR1 SGHDT, CDR2 YYEEEE. Unmatched junction bases numbered 7, after V lost 0 bases and J lost 1 base. This CDR3 is built from 18 residues. CDR3 nucleotide sequence: TGTGCCAGCAGCTTGGTTGACAGGGTAGTTTCTGGGGCCAACGTCCTGACTTTC. Translation gives CASSLVDRVVSGANVLTF. Full variable domain (outside the CDR3, taken from reference TRBV5-6 and TRBJ2-6): DAGVTQSPTHLIKTRGQQVTLRCSPKSGHDTVSWYQQALGQGPQFIFQYYEEEERQRGNFPDRFSGHQFPNYSSELNVNALLLGDSALYLCASSLVDRVVSGANVLTFGAGSRLTVL.

The chain uses TRBV29-1 and TRBJ2-5; TRBD2 matches 13 bases. This CDR3 contains 17 residues. V lost 4 bases to trimming and J lost 1 base; unmatched junction nucleotides: 9. From germline, CDR1 is SQVTM and CDR2 ANQGSEA. CDR3 sequence (DNA): TGCAGCGTTGGCTCCGGGACTAGCGGGGAACGCCAAGAGACCCAGTACTTC. This codes for CSVGSGTSGERQETQYF. Full variable domain (remainder filled in from reference TRBV29-1 and TRBJ2-5): SAVISQKPSRDICQRGTSLTIQCQVDSQVTMMFWYRQQPGQSLTLIATANQGSEATYESGFVIDKFPISRPNLTFSTLTVSNMSPEDSSIYLCSVGSGTSGERQETQYFGPGTRLLVL.

The V call is TRBV11-2, the J call TRBJ1-2, with TRBD1 as a possible D gene (5 bases). This CDR3 spans 13 amino acids. Trimming stripped 1 base from V and 6 bases from J, with 9 bases between. Germline CDR1 SGHAT, CDR2 FQNNGV. The CDR3: CASSLGRDHGYTF. The CDR3 region has the DNA TGTGCCAGCAGCTTAGGCCGGGACCATGGCTACACCTTC.

A few counts support this clone. The chain recombines TRBV23-1 with TRBJ2-5, with D maybe TRBD1 (5 bases). TRBV23-1 has ORF status, its function being uncertain. Between the trimmed V and J ends, which lost 4 bases and 4 bases, there was a span of 13 bases. The CDR3 length is 14 residues. The CDR3 here is CASSRPDIRETQYF. CDR3 bases: TGCGCCAGCAGTCGTCCGGACATAAGAGAGACCCAGTACTTC.

CDR3: CSVGSRAGYEQYF. In DNA, the CDR3 is TGCAGCGTTGGAAGCCGGGCAGGATACGAGCAGTACTTC. The chain carries TRBV29-1 and TRBJ2-7; D gene uncertain. The CDR3 is 13 residues long. Germline CDR1 reads SQVTM; CDR2 reads ANQGSEA. Trimming pared 4 bases from V and 4 bases from J, leaving 14 bases between.

This chain links TRBV5-1 with TRBJ1-2, with TRBD1 matching 10 bases. The germline V gene has CDR1 SGHRS and CDR2 YFSETQ. The trim removed 6 bases at V and 3 bases at J, leaving 11 bases unmatched. This CDR3 is built from 16 residues. The CDR3 DNA follows: TGCGCCAGCACCGCGCAGGAGACAGGGGGCGACTATGGCTACACCTTC. It specifies CASTAQETGGDYGYTF.

This rearrangement joins TRBV2 to TRBJ2-5; no definite D call. Trimming removed 11 bases at V and 1 base at J, with 11 bases between. This CDR3 spans 12 amino acids. Germline CDR1 reads SNHLY; CDR2 reads FYNNEI. CDR3 sequence: CASRLIQETQYF. The CDR3 nucleotides are TGTGCCTCTAGACTGATCCAAGAGACCCAGTACTTC.

The chain couples TRBV27 to TRBJ2-7; TRBD1 agrees at 9 bases. From germline, CDR1 is MNHEY and CDR2 SMNVEV (reference sequence). Trimming removed 4 bases from V and 4 bases from J; junction bases left unmatched: 2. This CDR3 spans 13 amino acids. The CDR3 spells CASSSTGGYEQYF. In DNA, the CDR3 is TGTGCCAGCAGTTCGACAGGGGGATACGAGCAGTACTTC.

This clone appeared once. DNA of the CDR3: TGTGCCAGCAGCTCGGGGACTAGCGGAAAACACACAGATACGCAGTATTTT. The encoded protein is CASSSGTSGKHTDTQYF. The chain is built from TRBV11-2 and TRBJ2-3, with 11 positions matching TRBD2. Trimming cost V 4 bases and J 2 bases; bases outside gene matches: 8. The CDR3 loop spans 17 amino acids. From germline, CDR1 is SGHAT and CDR2 FQNNGV.

The chain recombines TRBV7-9 with TRBJ1-6; 7 positions agree with TRBD1. Germline trimming cut 6 bases from V and 10 bases from J; bases unmatched to any gene: 12. Germline V gives CDR1 SEHNR, CDR2 FQNEAQ (reference sequence). CDR3 size: 15 residues. CDR3 in DNA: TGTGCCAGCAGGGAGCATACTGCAGGGGGATCACCCCTCCACTTT. This gives the protein CASREHTAGGSPLHF.

The table lists this clone with a few counts. This chain links TRBV9 with TRBJ2-5; possibly TRBD1 or TRBD2 for D (5 bases each). Germline values: CDR1 SGDLS, CDR2 YYNGEE. CDR3 length equals 15 residues. With 0 bases removed from V and 5 bases from J, the gap between germline ends came to 14 bases. As DNA, the CDR3 is TGTGCCAGCAGCGTAGGAGGGGCAGGCAGGGAGACCCAGTACTTC. Protein sequence: CASSVGGAGRETQYF.

The chain recombines TRBV27 with TRBJ1-5, with TRBD1 matching over 8 bases. With 3 bases clipped from V and 6 bases from J, the junction kept 10 bases outside the gene matches. The CDR3 extends over 16 amino acids. Germline V gene lookup returns CDR1 MNHEY and CDR2 SMNVEV (reference sequence). The CDR3 sequence: CASSFSSSGQGQPQHF. The CDR3 region has the DNA TGTGCCAGCAGTTTCTCCTCCTCAGGACAGGGTCAGCCCCAGCATTTT.